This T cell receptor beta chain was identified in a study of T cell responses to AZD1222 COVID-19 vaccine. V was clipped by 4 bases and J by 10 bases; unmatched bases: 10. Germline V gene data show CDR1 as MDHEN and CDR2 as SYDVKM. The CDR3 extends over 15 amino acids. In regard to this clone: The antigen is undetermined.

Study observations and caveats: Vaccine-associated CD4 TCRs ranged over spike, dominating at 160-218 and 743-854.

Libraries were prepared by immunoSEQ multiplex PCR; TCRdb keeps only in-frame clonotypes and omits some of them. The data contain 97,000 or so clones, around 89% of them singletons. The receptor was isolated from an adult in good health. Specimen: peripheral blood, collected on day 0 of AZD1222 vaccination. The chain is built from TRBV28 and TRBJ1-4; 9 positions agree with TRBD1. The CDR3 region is CASSSRGTGTVKLFF. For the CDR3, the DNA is TGTGCCAGCAGTTCCCGCGGGACAGGGACGGTAAAACTGTTTTTT. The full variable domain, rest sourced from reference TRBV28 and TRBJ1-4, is DVKVTQSSRYLVKRTGEKVFLECVQDMDHENMFWYRQDPGLGLRLIYFSYDVKMKEKGDIPEGYSVSREKKERFSLILESASTNQTSMYLCASSSRGTGTVKLFFGSGTQLSVL.